The 13 T cell receptor beta chains below come from one sample, sequenced in a study of tumor-infiltrating lymphocytes in oesophageal squamous cell carcinoma (dated by TCRdb to the mid-2010s). The library was made by PCR. The listed sequencing device is Illumina HiSeq 2000. TCRdb reran the public reads through fastp at Q25 and MiXCR, keeping productive beta chains. Identical CDR3 protein sequences are pooled into one entry, listed with their most common genes and DNA. The sample records under 20,000 distinct CDR3 sequences, 30% to 50% of which are singletons. Of the sample, 6% to 7% falls within the top ten clones. Specimen: blood. These TCRs come from a male donor with esophageal squamous cell carcinoma.

J is TRBJ2-3 and V is TRBV11-3, with TRBD1 matching over 8 bases. The CDR3 length is 14 residues. The junction had 9 bases not matched to a gene; V was cut back by 2 bases and J by 11 bases. Germline CDR1 reads SGHNT; CDR2 reads YENEEA. CDR3 nucleotides: TGTGCCAGCAGCTTAAACAGGGGGGCCTACGAGCAGTATTTT. Translated: CASSLNRGAYEQYF. Combining the CDR3 with reference TRBV11-3 and TRBJ2-3 gives the whole variable domain EAGVVQSPRYKIIEKKQPVAFWCNPISGHNTLYWYLQNLGQGPELLIRYENEEAVDDSQLPKDRFSAERLKGVDSTLKIQPAELGDSAVYLCASSLNRGAYEQYFGPGTRLTVL.

V and J are TRBV11-2 and TRBJ2-5, with D unclear. The J call could be wrong; TRBJ2-1 is a better fit for the DNA end. The CDR3 runs 14 residues. The germline CDR1 and CDR2 sequences are SGHAT and FQNNGV. The CDR3 nucleotides read TGTGCCAGCAGATACCTAGGGAACTACAATGAGCAGTTCTTC. It encodes CASRYLGNYNEQFF.

This clonotype rates as medium-sized. V usage is TRBV28 and J usage is TRBJ2-3; 8 nucleotides agree with TRBD2. Trimming cost V 8 bases and J 5 bases; bases outside gene matches: 9. Germline V gene lookup returns CDR1 MDHEN and CDR2 SYDVKM. CDR3 length: 14 amino acids. The CDR3 region has the DNA TGTGCCAGCCAACCGGGGGGGCTTGGAGATACGCAGTATTTT. It encodes CASQPGGLGDTQYF.

This chain uses TRBV6-2 or TRBV6-3 with TRBJ2-7; 9 bases are a match to TRBD1. This CDR3 contains 16 residues. After removal of 5 bases from V and 2 bases from J, the junction contained 10 bases not matched to a gene. The V gene's germline CDR1 is MNHEY and CDR2 SVGEGT. The CDR3 here is CASSRYIGTGPYEQYF. DNA for the CDR3: TGTGCCAGCAGTCGCTATATCGGGACAGGGCCCTACGAGCAGTACTTC.

This clonotype showed up many times. This rearrangement joins TRBV27 to TRBJ1-4; D is unclear. Trimming cost V 8 bases and J 1 base, with 8 bases left between them. Germline values: CDR1 MNHEY, CDR2 SMNVEV (reference sequence). There are 13 residues in the CDR3. The CDR3: CASQGETNEKLFF. The CDR3 DNA reads TGTGCCAGCCAAGGAGAAACTAATGAAAAACTGTTTTTT.

The chain joins TRBV10-3 to TRBJ2-6; a possible D gene is TRBD2 (7 bases). Germline lookup yields CDR1 ENHRY and CDR2 SYGVKD. This CDR3 has 18 amino acids. Trimming cost V 2 bases and J 0 bases, with 14 bases left between them. The CDR3 protein is CAISEPRGGGSGANVLTF. In DNA, the CDR3 is TGTGCCATCAGTGAGCCCCGCGGGGGCGGCTCTGGGGCCAACGTCCTGACTTTC.

The chain carries TRBV6-6 and TRBJ2-6; 9 bases fit TRBD1. Trimming removed 10 bases from V and 3 bases from J; junction bases left unmatched: 4. This CDR3 region has 14 residues. Germline CDR1 MNHNY, CDR2 SVGAGI (reference sequence). The CDR3 region has the DNA TGTGCCACACAGGGGGCCGGTGGGGCCAACGTCCTGACTTTC. Its protein product is CATQGAGGANVLTF.

This chain connects TRBV12-3 or TRBV12-4 to TRBJ2-3; 8 nucleotides align to TRBD2. The CDR3 covers 15 residues. Germline trimming cut 6 bases from V and 14 bases from J; bases unmatched to any gene: 19. CDR3 nucleotides: TGTGCCAGCAGACCGGGGGGGGGCGACACCGGGGAGCTGTATTTT. Protein sequence: CASRPGGGDTGELYF.

The chain employs TRBV20-1 and TRBJ2-1; 11 nucleotides align to TRBD2. Judging by the DNA end, TRBJ2-7 fits better; the J call may be wrong. Germline V lookup: CDR1 DFQATT, CDR2 SNEGSKA (reference sequence). This CDR3 contains 14 residues. CDR3 sequence reads: CSASTSGSSYEQYF. For the CDR3, the DNA is TGCAGTGCTAGCACTAGCGGGAGCTCCTACGAGCAGTACTTC.

The gene calls are TRBV6-6 and TRBJ2-1; D might be TRBD1 (5 bases). CDR1 MNHNY and CDR2 SVGAGI come from the germline V gene (reference sequence). V shed 1 base and J shed 10 bases, with 23 bases lying between them. This CDR3 contains 17 residues. The CDR3: CASSYYPPTATSYEQFF. DNA for the CDR3: TGTGCCAGCAGTTACTACCCACCGACAGCAACCTCCTACGAGCAGTTCTTC.

This clonotype appeared once. Because the CDR3 is missing its conserved closing phenylalanine or tryptophan, this is likely a read error. It is unclear where the CDR3 begins or ends on the DNA, so no DNA is shown, and the CDR3 is as TCRdb lists it. The V and J genes are TRBV7-8 and TRBJ2-6; TRBD1 was called by the table and not checked on the DNA. Germline V gene lookup returns CDR1 SGHVS and CDR2 FQNEAQ. The CDR3 is 17 amino acids in total, end residues counted. CDR3 loop: CASSTNTGLSYEQYFGA.

This clonotype was seen at least ten times. Germline is not matched at one junction end, which may reflect a read error. The genes are TRBV12-3 or TRBV12-4 and TRBJ1-2; a weak D match, TRBD1 (5 bases). The CDR3 is made up of 13 amino acids. CDR3 residues: CASSLAGRIGVAF. The CDR3 DNA follows: TGTGCCAGCAGTTTAGCGGGGCGGATCGGGGTCGCCTTC.

Ten or more counts support this clonotype. The chain recombines TRBV5-4 with TRBJ1-1, with D possibly matching TRBD1 (5 bases). The V gene's germline CDR1 is SGHNT and CDR2 YYREEE (reference sequence). V dropped 2 bases and J dropped 1 base, with 12 bases sitting between them. This CDR3 contains 15 residues. DNA for the CDR3: TGTGCCAGCAGCTTTCTGGGGGGGGGGAACACTGAAGCTTTCTTT. Translation gives CASSFLGGGNTEAFF.